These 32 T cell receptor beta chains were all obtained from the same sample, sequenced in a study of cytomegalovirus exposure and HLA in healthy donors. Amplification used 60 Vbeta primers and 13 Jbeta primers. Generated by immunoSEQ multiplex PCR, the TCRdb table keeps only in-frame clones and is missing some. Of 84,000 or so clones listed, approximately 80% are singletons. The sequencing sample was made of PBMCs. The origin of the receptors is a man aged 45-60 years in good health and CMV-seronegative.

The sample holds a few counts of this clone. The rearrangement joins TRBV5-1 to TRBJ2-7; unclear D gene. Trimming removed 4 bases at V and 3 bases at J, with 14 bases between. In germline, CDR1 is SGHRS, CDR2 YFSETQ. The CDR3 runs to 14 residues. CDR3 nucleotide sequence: TGCGCCAGCAGCCCCCAACCGAGTAACTACGAGCAGTACTTC. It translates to CASSPQPSNYEQYF. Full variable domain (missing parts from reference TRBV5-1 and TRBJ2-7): KAGVTQTPRYLIKTRGQQVTLSCSPISGHRSVSWYQQTPGQGLQFLFEYFSETQRNKGNFPGRFSGRQFSNSRSEMNVSTLELGDSALYLCASSPQPSNYEQYFGPGTRLTVT.

In DNA form, the CDR3 reads TGCGCCAGCAGCCAAGTGAAGCAGGGAGGATCACCCCTCCACTTT. Translation gives CASSQVKQGGSPLHF. The V call is TRBV4-3, the J call TRBJ1-6, with a possible D match to TRBD1 (5 bases). Germline lookup yields CDR1 LGHNA and CDR2 YSLEER. The CDR3 has 15 residues. V was clipped by 1 base and J by 10 bases, with 14 bases between them.

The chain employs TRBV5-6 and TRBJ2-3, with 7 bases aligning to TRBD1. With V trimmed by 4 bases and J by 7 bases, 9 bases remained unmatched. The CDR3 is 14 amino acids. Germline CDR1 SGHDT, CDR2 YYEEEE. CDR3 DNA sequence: TGTGCCAGCAGCCCGACAGGGTCCGGACATACGCAGTATTTT. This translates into CASSPTGSGHTQYF.

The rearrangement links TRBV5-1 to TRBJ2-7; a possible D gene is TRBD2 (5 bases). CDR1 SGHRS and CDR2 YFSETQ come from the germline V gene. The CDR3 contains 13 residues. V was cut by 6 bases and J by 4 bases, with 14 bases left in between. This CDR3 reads CASMVHGDYEQYF. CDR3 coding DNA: TGCGCCAGCATGGTACACGGGGATTACGAGCAGTACTTC.

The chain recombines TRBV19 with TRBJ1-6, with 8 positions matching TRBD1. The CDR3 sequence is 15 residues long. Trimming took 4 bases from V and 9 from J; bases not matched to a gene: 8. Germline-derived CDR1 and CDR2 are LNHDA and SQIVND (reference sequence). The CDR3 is CASSTSDRGRSPLHF. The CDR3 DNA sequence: TGTGCCAGTAGTACCAGCGACAGGGGACGTTCACCCCTCCACTTT.

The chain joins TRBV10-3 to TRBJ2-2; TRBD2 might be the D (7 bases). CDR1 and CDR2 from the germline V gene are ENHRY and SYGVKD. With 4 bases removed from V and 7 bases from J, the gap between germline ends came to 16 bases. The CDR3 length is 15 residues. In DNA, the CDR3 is TGTGCCATCAGTGCCCAACAGGGCGGGGGCGGGGAGCTGTTTTTT. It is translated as CAISAQQGGGGELFF.

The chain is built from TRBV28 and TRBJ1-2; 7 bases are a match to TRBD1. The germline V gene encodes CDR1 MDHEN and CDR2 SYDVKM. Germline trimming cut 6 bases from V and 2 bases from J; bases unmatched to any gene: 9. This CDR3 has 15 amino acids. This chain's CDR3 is CASRSEGATNYGYTF. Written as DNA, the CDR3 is TGTGCCAGCAGGTCGGAGGGGGCGACCAACTATGGCTACACCTTC.

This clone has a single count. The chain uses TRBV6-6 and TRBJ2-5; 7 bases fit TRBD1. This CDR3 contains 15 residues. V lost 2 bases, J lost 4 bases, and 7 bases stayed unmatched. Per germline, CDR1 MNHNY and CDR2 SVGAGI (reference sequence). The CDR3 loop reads CASSYPTGMGETQYF. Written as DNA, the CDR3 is TGTGCCAGCAGTTACCCGACAGGGATGGGAGAGACCCAGTACTTC.

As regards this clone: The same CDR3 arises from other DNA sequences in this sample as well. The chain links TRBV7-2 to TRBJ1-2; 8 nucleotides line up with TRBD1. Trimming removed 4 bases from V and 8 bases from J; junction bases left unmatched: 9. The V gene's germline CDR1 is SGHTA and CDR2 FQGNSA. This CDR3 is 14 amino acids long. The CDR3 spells CASSSATGAEGYTF. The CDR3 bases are TGTGCCAGCAGCTCCGCGACAGGGGCGGAGGGCTACACCTTC.

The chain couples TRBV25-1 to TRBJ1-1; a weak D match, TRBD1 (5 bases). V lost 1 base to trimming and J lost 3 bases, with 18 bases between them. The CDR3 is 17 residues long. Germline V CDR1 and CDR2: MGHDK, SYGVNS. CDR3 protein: CASSEFGHPGRDTEAFF. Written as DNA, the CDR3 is TGTGCCAGCAGTGAATTTGGACATCCTGGGAGGGACACTGAAGCTTTCTTT.

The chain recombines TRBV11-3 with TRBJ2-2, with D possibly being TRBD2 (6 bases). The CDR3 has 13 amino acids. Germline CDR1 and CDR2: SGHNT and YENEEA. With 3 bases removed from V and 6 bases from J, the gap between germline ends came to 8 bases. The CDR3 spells CASSLGGAGELFF. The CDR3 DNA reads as TGTGCCAGCAGCTTGGGGGGAGCCGGGGAGCTGTTTTTT.

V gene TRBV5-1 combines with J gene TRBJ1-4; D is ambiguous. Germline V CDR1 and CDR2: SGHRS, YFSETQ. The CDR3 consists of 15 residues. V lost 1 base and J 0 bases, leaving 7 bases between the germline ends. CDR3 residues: CASSLIAATNEKLFF. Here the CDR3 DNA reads TGCGCCAGCAGCTTGATTGCGGCAACTAATGAAAAACTGTTTTTT.

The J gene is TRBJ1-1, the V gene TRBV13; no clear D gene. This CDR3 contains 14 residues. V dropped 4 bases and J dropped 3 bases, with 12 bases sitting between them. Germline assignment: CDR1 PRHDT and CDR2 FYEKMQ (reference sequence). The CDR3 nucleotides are TGTGCCAGCAGCTCGAGGGAATGGGACACTGAAGCTTTCTTT. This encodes CASSSREWDTEAFF.

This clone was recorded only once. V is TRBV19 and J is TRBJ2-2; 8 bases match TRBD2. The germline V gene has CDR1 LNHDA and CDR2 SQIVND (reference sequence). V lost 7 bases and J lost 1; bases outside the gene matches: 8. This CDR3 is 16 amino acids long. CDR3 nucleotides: TGTGCCAGTACCCAGAGCGGGGGTGGGAACACCGGGGAGCTGTTTTTT. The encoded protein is CASTQSGGGNTGELFF.

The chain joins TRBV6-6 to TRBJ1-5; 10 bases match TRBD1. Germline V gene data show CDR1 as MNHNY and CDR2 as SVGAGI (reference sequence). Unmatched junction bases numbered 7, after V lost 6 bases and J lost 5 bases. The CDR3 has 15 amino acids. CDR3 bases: TGTGCCAGCAGGGCTACCGGGACAGGGGATCAGCCCCAGCATTTT. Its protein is CASRATGTGDQPQHF.

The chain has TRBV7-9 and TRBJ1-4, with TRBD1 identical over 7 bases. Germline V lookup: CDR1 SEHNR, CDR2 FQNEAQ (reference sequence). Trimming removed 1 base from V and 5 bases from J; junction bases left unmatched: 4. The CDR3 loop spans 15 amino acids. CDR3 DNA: TGTGCCAGCAGCTTAGGACAGGGAAGGAATGAAAAACTGTTTTTT. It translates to CASSLGQGRNEKLFF.

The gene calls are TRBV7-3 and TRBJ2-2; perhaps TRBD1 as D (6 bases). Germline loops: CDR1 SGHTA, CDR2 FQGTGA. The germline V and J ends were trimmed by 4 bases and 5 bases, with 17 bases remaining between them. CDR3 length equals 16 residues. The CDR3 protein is CASSSGGQGRTGELFF. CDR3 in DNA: TGTGCCAGCAGCTCTGGAGGCCAGGGGCGGACCGGGGAGCTGTTTTTT.

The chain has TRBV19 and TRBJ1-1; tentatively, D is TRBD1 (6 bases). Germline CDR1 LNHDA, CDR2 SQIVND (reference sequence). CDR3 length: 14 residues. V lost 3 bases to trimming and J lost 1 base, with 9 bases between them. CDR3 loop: CASSITGTNTEAFF. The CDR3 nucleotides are TGTGCCAGTAGTATTACAGGGACGAACACTGAAGCTTTCTTT. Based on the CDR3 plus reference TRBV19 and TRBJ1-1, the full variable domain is DGGITQSPKYLFRKEGQNVTLSCEQNLNHDAMYWYRQDPGQGLRLIYYSQIVNDFQKGDIAEGYSVSREKKESFPLTVTSAQKNPTAFYLCASSITGTNTEAFFGQGTRLTVV.

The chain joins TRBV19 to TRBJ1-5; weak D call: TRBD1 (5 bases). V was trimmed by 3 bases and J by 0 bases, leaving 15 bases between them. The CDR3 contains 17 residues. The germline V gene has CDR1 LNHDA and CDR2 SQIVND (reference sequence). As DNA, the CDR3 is TGTGCCAGTAGTATTAGACAGTATCCGCTTAGCAATCAGCCCCAGCATTTT. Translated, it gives CASSIRQYPLSNQPQHF.

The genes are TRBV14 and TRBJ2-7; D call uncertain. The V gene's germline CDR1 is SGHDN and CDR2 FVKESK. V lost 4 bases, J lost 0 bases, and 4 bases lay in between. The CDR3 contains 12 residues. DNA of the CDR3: TGTGCCAGCAGCCTCCTCTCCTACGAGCAGTACTTC. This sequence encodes CASSLLSYEQYF. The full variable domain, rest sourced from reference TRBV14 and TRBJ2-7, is EAGVTQFPSHSVIEKGQTVTLRCDPISGHDNLYWYRRVMGKEIKFLLHFVKESKQDESGMPNNRFLAERTGGTYSTLKVQPAELEDSGVYFCASSLLSYEQYFGPGTRLTVT.

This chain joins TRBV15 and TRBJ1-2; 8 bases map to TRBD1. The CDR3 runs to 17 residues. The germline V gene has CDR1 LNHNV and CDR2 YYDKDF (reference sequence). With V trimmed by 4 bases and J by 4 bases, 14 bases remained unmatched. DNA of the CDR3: TGTGCCACCAGCACGGCGGCCGGGGGACAGGCCCCCTATGGCTACACCTTC. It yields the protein CATSTAAGGQAPYGYTF.

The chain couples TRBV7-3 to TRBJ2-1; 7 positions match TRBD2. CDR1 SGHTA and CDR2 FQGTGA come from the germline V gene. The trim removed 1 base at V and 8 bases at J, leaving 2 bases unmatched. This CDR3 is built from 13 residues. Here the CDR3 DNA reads TGTGCCAGCAGCTTAAGCCGGGGGGATGAGCAGTTCTTC. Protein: CASSLSRGDEQFF.

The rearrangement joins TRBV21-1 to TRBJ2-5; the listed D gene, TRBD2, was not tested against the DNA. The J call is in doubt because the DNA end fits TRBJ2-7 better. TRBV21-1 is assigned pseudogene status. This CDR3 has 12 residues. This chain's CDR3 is CAHQRGGYEQYF. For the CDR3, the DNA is TGTGCTCACCAGCGGGGGGGTTACGAGCAGTACTTC.

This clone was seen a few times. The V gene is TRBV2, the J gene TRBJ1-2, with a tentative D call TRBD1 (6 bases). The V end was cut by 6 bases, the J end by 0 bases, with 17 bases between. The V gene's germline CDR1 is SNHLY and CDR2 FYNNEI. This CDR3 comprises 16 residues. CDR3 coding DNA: TGTGCCAGCAGCGCCCGGACAGCGAGAACTAACTATGGCTACACCTTC. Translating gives CASSARTARTNYGYTF.

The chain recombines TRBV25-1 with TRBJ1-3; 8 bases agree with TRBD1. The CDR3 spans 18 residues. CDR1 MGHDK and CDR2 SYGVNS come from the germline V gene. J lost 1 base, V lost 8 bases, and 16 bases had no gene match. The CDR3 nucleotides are TGTGCCAGCTCAGGCAGGGGGCCCCTCGTAGAGTCTGGAAACACCATATATTTT. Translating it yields CASSGRGPLVESGNTIYF.

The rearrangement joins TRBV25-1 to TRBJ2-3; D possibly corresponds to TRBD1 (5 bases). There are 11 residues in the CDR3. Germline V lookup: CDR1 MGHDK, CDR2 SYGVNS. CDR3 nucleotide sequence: TGTGCTTCAGGAAGGGGCGATACGCAGTATTTT. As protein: CASGRGDTQYF.

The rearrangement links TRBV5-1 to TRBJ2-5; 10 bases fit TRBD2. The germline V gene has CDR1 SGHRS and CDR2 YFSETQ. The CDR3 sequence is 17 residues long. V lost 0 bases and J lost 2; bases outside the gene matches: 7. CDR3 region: CASSLVGSGGLQETQYF. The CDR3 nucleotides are TGCGCCAGCAGCTTGGTCGGTAGCGGGGGGTTACAAGAGACCCAGTACTTC.

CDR3 in DNA: TGTGCCAGCAGTTACAAAGGACAGGGTGGCAATCAGCCCCAGCATTTT. Translated: CASSYKGQGGNQPQHF. The V gene is TRBV6-5, the J gene TRBJ1-5, with 8 bases aligning to TRBD1. The V and J ends lost 2 bases and 2 bases, in that order; junction bases with no gene match: 5. The germline V gene has CDR1 MNHEY and CDR2 SVGAGI. The length of the CDR3 is 16 residues.

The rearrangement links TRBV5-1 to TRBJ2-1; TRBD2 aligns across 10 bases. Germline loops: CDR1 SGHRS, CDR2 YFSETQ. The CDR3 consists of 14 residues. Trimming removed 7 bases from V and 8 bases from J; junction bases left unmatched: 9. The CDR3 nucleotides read TGCGCCAGCTGCCAGCGGGGGGGCGACGATGAGCAGTTCTTC. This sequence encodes CASCQRGGDDEQFF.

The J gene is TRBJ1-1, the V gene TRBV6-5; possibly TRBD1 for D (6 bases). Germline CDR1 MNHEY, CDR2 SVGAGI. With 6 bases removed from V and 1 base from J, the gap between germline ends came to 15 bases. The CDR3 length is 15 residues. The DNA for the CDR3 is TGTGCCAGCAGGGACCCCAGGGGCGGGAACACTGAAGCTTTCTTT. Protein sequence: CASRDPRGGNTEAFF.

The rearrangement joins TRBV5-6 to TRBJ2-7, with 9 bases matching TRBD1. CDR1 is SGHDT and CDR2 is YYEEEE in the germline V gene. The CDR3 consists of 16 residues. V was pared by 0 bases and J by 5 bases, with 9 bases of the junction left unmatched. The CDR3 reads CASSLGGTGYKDEQYF. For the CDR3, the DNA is TGTGCCAGCAGCTTGGGCGGGACAGGGTATAAGGACGAGCAGTACTTC.

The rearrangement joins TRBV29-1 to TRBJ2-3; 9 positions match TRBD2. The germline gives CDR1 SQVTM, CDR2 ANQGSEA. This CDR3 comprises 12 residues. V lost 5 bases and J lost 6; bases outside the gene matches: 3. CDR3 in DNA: TGCAGCGTTAGAAGCGGGGGGGATACGCAGTATTTT. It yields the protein CSVRSGGDTQYF.